This T cell receptor beta chain was captured by sequencing in a study of blood T cell repertoires in COVID-19. Study details: PBMCs, B-cell-depleted T cells, or T cells were the source of the cDNA or gDNA that made up the material.

What the recovered Cohort 3 donors had was two negative PCRs, clearance, or symptom resolution. Under the authors' procedure: Counts of nucleated cells, estimated from reference gene primer amplification, were obtained. Measured with immunoSEQ multiplex PCR; TCRdb has only the in-frame clones, and not every one. V and J calls and clone size come straight from that table; D and trimming were deduced from the DNA. Of fewer than 400,000 clones listed, around 90% are singletons. V dropped 5 bases and J dropped 3; count of bases not matched to a gene: 9. The CDR3 is made up of 15 amino acids. Per the germline V gene, CDR1 is LGHNA and CDR2 is YSLEER.

The sequence derives from a woman in her twenties or thirties who had recovered from COVID-19. The chain combines TRBV4-3 with TRBJ1-1, with TRBD1 matching over 7 bases. The sample taken for sequencing was PBMCs or T cells enriched from blood (not recorded which). The chain's CDR3 is CASSAQTGLDTEAFF. The CDR3 DNA reads as TGCGCCAGCAGCGCACAGACAGGGTTGGACACTGAAGCTTTCTTT.